The clone carrying this TCR beta chain occurred a few times. V dropped 4 bases and J dropped 4 bases, with 12 bases sitting between them. CDR1 SGDLS and CDR2 YYNGEE come from the germline V gene. CDR3 size: 13 residues. The entry originates in a study of Graves' ophthalmopathy and Graves' hyperthyroidism. Researchers took RNA transcripts and amplified TCR beta CDR3 regions from them. The authors performed first-round RT-PCR with HTBI primers and then a second-round multiplex PCR. TCRdb fed the multiplex PCR reads into MiXCR, producing one record per CDR3 protein. The sample has some 1.1 million distinct CDR3 sequences, less than 45% seen once; the top ten hold 8.5% to 14%. Enrolled hyperthyroidism patients had a new diagnosis, a duration under 2 months, and an age of 18 to 65. The diagnosis combined clinical symptoms, thyroxine, TRAb, thyroid ultrasound and orbital computed tomography scans.

This chain uses TRBV9 with TRBJ2-7, with TRBD2 as a possible D gene (6 bases). The sequencing input was peripheral blood or thyroid tissue (not recorded which). The clonotype was recovered from an adult man with Graves' hyperthyroidism. The CDR3, as DNA: TGTGCCAGCAGCCGCACTAGCATGTACGAGCAGTACTTC. Translating gives CASSRTSMYEQYF.